This is a list of T cell receptor beta chains from one sample in a study of blood T cell repertoires in COVID-19. Sequencing was performed with immunoSEQ multiplex PCR; in TCRdb, only in-frame clones are kept and a portion is missing. The data contain about 170,000 clones, about four fifths of them singletons. The sequenced sample was peripheral blood. These TCRs come from a woman of 80 years or more with COVID-19, enrolled during active disease. The CDR3 runs from the conserved cysteine through the conserved F or W. The D gene is left open where the match is weak. The listing skips clone size in some rows; elsewhere it reads once, few, many or a size class.

len: 16; j_gene: TRBJ2-3; abundance: .; d_gene: TRBD2; v_gene: TRBV7-3; CDR3nt: TGTGCCAGCAGCTTAATGGGACTAGCGGGAGGAGATACGCAGTATTTT; CDR3aa: CASSLMGLAGGDTQYF
len: 14; j_gene: TRBJ2-7; abundance: .; d_gene: .; v_gene: TRBV28; CDR3nt: TGTGCCAGCAGTTTGGGGAGGTCCTACTACGAGCAGTACTTC; CDR3aa: CASSLGRSYYEQYF
len: 16; j_gene: TRBJ2-3; abundance: .; d_gene: TRBD1; v_gene: TRBV24-1; CDR3nt: TGTGCCACCAGTGACACGACAGGGGAAAGGACAGATACGCAGTATTTT; CDR3aa: CATSDTTGERTDTQYF
len: 14; j_gene: TRBJ2-1; abundance: .; d_gene: .; v_gene: TRBV18; CDR3nt: TGTGCCAGCTCACCACAGTTGGACTATAATGAGCAGTTCTTC; CDR3aa: CASSPQLDYNEQFF
len: 14; j_gene: TRBJ2-1; abundance: .; d_gene: .; v_gene: TRBV25-1; CDR3nt: TGTGCCAGCAGTGAACGGGACACGGAAGATGAGCAGTTCTTC; CDR3aa: CASSERDTEDEQFF
len: 17; j_gene: TRBJ2-7; abundance: once; d_gene: .; v_gene: TRBV12-5; CDR3nt: TGTGCTAGTGGTTTCAAAGAGGGGGTCCATTCCTCCTACGAGCAGTACTTC; CDR3aa: CASGFKEGVHSSYEQYF
len: 12; j_gene: TRBJ2-2; abundance: .; d_gene: .; v_gene: TRBV5-6; CDR3nt: TGTGCCAGCAGCTTGGGTATGGGGGAGCTGTTTTTT; CDR3aa: CASSLGMGELFF
len: 16; j_gene: TRBJ2-1; abundance: .; d_gene: .; v_gene: TRBV29-1; CDR3nt: TGCAGCGTTGAAGCGCTCAATTTGGGCGTCTACAATGAGCAGTTCTTC; CDR3aa: CSVEALNLGVYNEQFF
len: 15; j_gene: TRBJ1-6; abundance: .; d_gene: TRBD1; v_gene: TRBV5-5; CDR3nt: TGTGCCAGCAGCCCGACAGGGGTTAGTAATTCACCCCTCCACTTT; CDR3aa: CASSPTGVSNSPLHF
len: 17; j_gene: TRBJ2-3; abundance: .; d_gene: TRBD1; v_gene: TRBV12-5; CDR3nt: TGTGCTAGTGGTTCGGCGGGGTGGACAGGGGACACAGATACGCAGTATTTT; CDR3aa: CASGSAGWTGDTDTQYF
len: 15; j_gene: TRBJ2-1; abundance: .; d_gene: .; v_gene: TRBV2; CDR3nt: TGTGCCAGCACCCCCGTCCCGACAGGATTAGGTGAGCAGTTCTTC; CDR3aa: CASTPVPTGLGEQFF
len: 15; j_gene: TRBJ1-1; abundance: few; d_gene: TRBD1; v_gene: TRBV18; CDR3nt: TGTGCCAGCTCAACTCAGGGGGCGAGGGACACTGAAGCTTTCTTT; CDR3aa: CASSTQGARDTEAFF
len: 16; j_gene: TRBJ2-2; abundance: few; d_gene: .; v_gene: TRBV9; CDR3nt: TGTGCCAGCAGCCCAGTTGCCTGGGGGGACACCGGGGAGCTGTTTTTT; CDR3aa: CASSPVAWGDTGELFF
len: 15; j_gene: TRBJ2-7; abundance: .; d_gene: .; v_gene: TRBV15; CDR3nt: TGTGCCACCAGCAGAGACATCGGGGTGCGGTACGAGCAGTACTTC; CDR3aa: CATSRDIGVRYEQYF
len: 14; j_gene: TRBJ1-1; abundance: .; d_gene: .; v_gene: TRBV5-1; CDR3nt: TGCGCCAGCAGCTCGACAGGAGCGAACACTGAAGCTTTCTTT; CDR3aa: CASSSTGANTEAFF
len: 14; j_gene: TRBJ2-7; abundance: .; d_gene: TRBD2; v_gene: TRBV7-2; CDR3nt: TGTGCCAGCGCATTGGGAGGGACCTCCTACGAGCAGTACTTC; CDR3aa: CASALGGTSYEQYF
len: 13; j_gene: TRBJ1-2; abundance: .; d_gene: .; v_gene: TRBV18; CDR3nt: TGTGCCAGCTCACCGACAGAGAACTATGGCTACACCTTC; CDR3aa: CASSPTENYGYTF
len: 13; j_gene: TRBJ2-2; abundance: .; d_gene: .; v_gene: TRBV7-2; CDR3nt: TGTGCCAGCAGCCGTAGTGCTCCCGGGGAGCTGTTTTTT; CDR3aa: CASSRSAPGELFF
len: 15; j_gene: TRBJ2-1; abundance: .; d_gene: .; v_gene: TRBV4-3; CDR3nt: TGCGCCAGCAGCCGGGAAGACCGGGAAATCAATGAGCAGTTCTTC; CDR3aa: CASSREDREINEQFF
len: 18; j_gene: TRBJ2-1; abundance: .; d_gene: TRBD2; v_gene: TRBV4-2; CDR3nt: TGTGCCAGCAGCCAAGAGAAGGGGAGCGGGGGTGCCTACAATGAGCAGTTCTTC; CDR3aa: CASSQEKGSGGAYNEQFF
len: 13; j_gene: TRBJ1-1; abundance: .; d_gene: .; v_gene: TRBV11-3; CDR3nt: TGTGCCAGCAGCCCCCCGGGGAACACTGAAGCTTTCTTT; CDR3aa: CASSPPGNTEAFF
len: 14; j_gene: TRBJ2-1; abundance: .; d_gene: TRBD2; v_gene: TRBV10-3; CDR3nt: TGTGCCATCAGTTTAGCGGGATTCGCCAATGAGCAGTTCTTC; CDR3aa: CAISLAGFANEQFF
len: 15; j_gene: TRBJ2-6; abundance: .; d_gene: .; v_gene: TRBV15; CDR3nt: TGTGCCACCAGCCCCCGAGGCTCTGGGGCCAACGTCCTGACTTTC; CDR3aa: CATSPRGSGANVLTF
len: 14; j_gene: TRBJ2-2; abundance: .; d_gene: TRBD2; v_gene: TRBV3-1/TRBV3-2; CDR3nt: TGTGCCAGCACGCAGCGGGAGCACGGCGGGGAGCTGTTTTTT; CDR3aa: CASTQREHGGELFF
len: 14; j_gene: TRBJ2-1; abundance: .; d_gene: TRBD1; v_gene: TRBV10-3; CDR3nt: TGTGCCATCAGTACCCGGGACAGGGAAATTGAGCAGTTCTTC; CDR3aa: CAISTRDREIEQFF
len: 12; j_gene: TRBJ2-3; abundance: .; d_gene: TRBD2; v_gene: TRBV29-1; CDR3nt: TGCAGCGTTATGGGGGGGACAGATACGCAGTATTTT; CDR3aa: CSVMGGTDTQYF
len: 16; j_gene: TRBJ2-7; abundance: .; d_gene: TRBD2; v_gene: TRBV4-1; CDR3nt: TGCGCCAGCCCTCCCGGGGAGCGGGGAAACTCCTACGAGCAGTACTTC; CDR3aa: CASPPGERGNSYEQYF
len: 11; j_gene: TRBJ2-5; abundance: .; d_gene: .; v_gene: TRBV11-2; CDR3nt: TGTGCCAGCAGCTCCCAGGGTCCGTGGTACTTC; CDR3aa: CASSSQGPWYF
len: 14; j_gene: TRBJ1-4; abundance: .; d_gene: .; v_gene: TRBV30; CDR3nt: TGTGCCTGGAAAGCGGGGGCTTTATATGAAAAACTGTTTTTT; CDR3aa: CAWKAGALYEKLFF
len: 12; j_gene: TRBJ2-3; abundance: .; d_gene: .; v_gene: TRBV10-1; CDR3nt: TGCGCCAGCAGCCAGGGGATTAGCCTGCAGTATTTT; CDR3aa: CASSQGISLQYF
len: 16; j_gene: TRBJ2-1; abundance: .; d_gene: .; v_gene: TRBV7-8; CDR3nt: TGTGCCAGCAGCTTTACGCTAGGCGCCCAATCGTATGAGCAGTTCTTC; CDR3aa: CASSFTLGAQSYEQFF
len: 15; j_gene: TRBJ2-4; abundance: .; d_gene: .; v_gene: TRBV19; CDR3nt: TGTGCCAGTAGTTTCGGGGGGCGGCCCGGGGGCATTCAGTACTTC; CDR3aa: CASSFGGRPGGIQYF
len: 14; j_gene: TRBJ1-1; abundance: .; d_gene: .; v_gene: TRBV7-2; CDR3nt: TGTGCCAGCAGCCTCCGGGGGGGTTACACTGAAGCTTTCTTT; CDR3aa: CASSLRGGYTEAFF
len: 16; j_gene: TRBJ2-2; abundance: .; d_gene: .; v_gene: TRBV24-1; CDR3nt: TGTGCCACCAGTGGAGCCGAAAGGGGGTCGGGCGGGGAGCTGTTTTTT; CDR3aa: CATSGAERGSGGELFF
len: 13; j_gene: TRBJ1-1; abundance: .; d_gene: .; v_gene: TRBV11-3; CDR3nt: TGTGCCAGCAGCCCCGGGGGGAACACTGAAGCTTTCTTT; CDR3aa: CASSPGGNTEAFF
len: 16; j_gene: TRBJ2-3; abundance: .; d_gene: TRBD2; v_gene: TRBV28; CDR3nt: TGTGCCAGCAGTTCGGCCCTAGCGGGCAACACAGATACGCAGTATTTT; CDR3aa: CASSSALAGNTDTQYF
len: 15; j_gene: TRBJ2-5; abundance: .; d_gene: TRBD2; v_gene: TRBV30; CDR3nt: TGTGCCTGGAGTGGGGCGGGGGGCAACCAAGAGACCCAGTACTTC; CDR3aa: CAWSGAGGNQETQYF
len: 12; j_gene: TRBJ2-1; abundance: .; d_gene: TRBD1; v_gene: TRBV10-3; CDR3nt: TGTGCCATGGGGACAGGGGGGAATGAGCAGTTCTTC; CDR3aa: CAMGTGGNEQFF
len: 14; j_gene: TRBJ2-1; abundance: .; d_gene: .; v_gene: TRBV7-3; CDR3nt: TGTGCCAGCAGCTTACTGAGGGGGAGCCATGAGCAGTTCTTC; CDR3aa: CASSLLRGSHEQFF
len: 15; j_gene: TRBJ1-2; abundance: .; d_gene: TRBD1; v_gene: TRBV18; CDR3nt: TGTGCCAGCTCACCACGGGACAGGGCGGACTATGGCTACACCTTC; CDR3aa: CASSPRDRADYGYTF
len: 16; j_gene: TRBJ1-2; abundance: .; d_gene: TRBD1; v_gene: TRBV6-5; CDR3nt: TGTGCCAGCAGTTACTGGGACAGGGGGGGCAACTATGGCTACACCTTC; CDR3aa: CASSYWDRGGNYGYTF
len: 15; j_gene: TRBJ2-1; abundance: .; d_gene: .; v_gene: TRBV7-3; CDR3nt: TGTGCCAGCAGCTTAGGAGGGAGAGGCTACAATGAGCAGTTCTTC; CDR3aa: CASSLGGRGYNEQFF
len: 15; j_gene: TRBJ2-1; abundance: .; d_gene: .; v_gene: TRBV18; CDR3nt: TGTGCCAGCTCAGTAGACCGGGACACAAACAATGAGCAGTTCTTC; CDR3aa: CASSVDRDTNNEQFF
len: 15; j_gene: TRBJ2-7; abundance: .; d_gene: .; v_gene: TRBV6-5; CDR3nt: TGTGCCAGCAGCCCCTCCCGGACAGCCGACTACGAGCAGTACTTC; CDR3aa: CASSPSRTADYEQYF
len: 14; j_gene: TRBJ1-2; abundance: .; d_gene: .; v_gene: TRBV4-3; CDR3nt: TGCGCCAGCAGCCAAGATGCAGGGGACACTGGCTACACCTTC; CDR3aa: CASSQDAGDTGYTF
len: 13; j_gene: TRBJ2-5; abundance: .; d_gene: .; v_gene: TRBV19; CDR3nt: TGTGCCAGTAGTATGGACTATCTCGAGACCCAGTACTTC; CDR3aa: CASSMDYLETQYF
len: 14; j_gene: TRBJ1-6; abundance: .; d_gene: .; v_gene: TRBV7-8; CDR3nt: TGTGCCAGCAGCTTAACAGGGCCGAATTCACCCCTCCACTTT; CDR3aa: CASSLTGPNSPLHF
len: 15; j_gene: TRBJ2-3; abundance: .; d_gene: TRBD2; v_gene: TRBV16; CDR3nt: TGTGCCAGCAGCCGACCGGGACTAAGCACAGATACGCAGTATTTT; CDR3aa: CASSRPGLSTDTQYF
len: 15; j_gene: TRBJ2-3; abundance: .; d_gene: TRBD2; v_gene: TRBV9; CDR3nt: TGTGCCAGCAGCGTAGTAAGCGGGAGTCTAGATACGCAGTATTTT; CDR3aa: CASSVVSGSLDTQYF
len: 12; j_gene: TRBJ1-5; abundance: few; d_gene: .; v_gene: TRBV19; CDR3nt: TGTGCCAGTAGTCCTCGGAATCAGCCCCAGCATTTT; CDR3aa: CASSPRNQPQHF
len: 17; j_gene: TRBJ2-1; abundance: .; d_gene: TRBD2; v_gene: TRBV7-9; CDR3nt: TGTGCCAGCAGCCTAGGGACTAGCGGGAGAGCTAACAATGAGCAGTTCTTC; CDR3aa: CASSLGTSGRANNEQFF
len: 14; j_gene: TRBJ1-1; abundance: .; d_gene: TRBD1; v_gene: TRBV7-3; CDR3nt: TGTGCCAGCAGCTCCGGACAGGGAAACACTGAAGCTTTCTTT; CDR3aa: CASSSGQGNTEAFF